The present TCR beta chain was sequenced within a study of CD8 T cells in Susac syndrome. Reverse transcription of about 0.45 to 1 ug RNA used random hexamers. Multiplex PCR with immunoSEQ amplified the TCR beta CDR3 across 54 Vbeta and 13 Jbeta. In TCRdb, the immunoSEQ multiplex PCR reads were re-called with MiXCR into one record per CDR3 protein. The sample yields a few hundred thousand distinct CDR3 sequences, about 85% seen once. The V segment lost 5 bases and the J segment 5 bases; nucleotides outside the gene matches: 11. The CDR3 covers 16 residues. From germline, CDR1 is SNHLY and CDR2 FYNNEI. Both CD4+ and CD8+ T cells were negatively isolated, and TEMRA cells underwent FACS enrichment.

The chain couples TRBV2 to TRBJ2-2; 7 bases agree with TRBD1. This sequence was found in a human donor with multiple sclerosis. The specimen was CD8+ T cells from PBMCs. The CDR3 DNA reads as TGTGCCAGCAGTTCCCTGGACAGGCTGGATACCGGGGAGCTGTTTTTT. Amino acids: CASSSLDRLDTGELFF.